A selection of T cell receptor beta chains follows, all from one sample in a study. TCRdb processed the 5' RACE reads anew with MiXCR; each CDR3 protein has one entry. The sample has roughly 56,000 distinct CDR3 sequences, more than 25% seen once. Sample: tumor-infiltrating naive CD4+ T cells sorted from the breast tumor. The source is a female donor with breast cancer. Each CDR3 is given with its conserved first and last residue. A D gene is named only where the DNA matches it firmly. Clone size is not always given. Where it is, it says once, few, many or a class for expanded clones.

d_call: NA
clone_size: few
j_call: TRBJ1-1
v_call: TRBV7-9
cdr3_nt: TGTGCCAGCAGCCCTTCTCAGTACAGTAACACTGAAGCTTTCTTT
cdr3_aa: CASSPSQYSNTEAFF

d_call: NA
clone_size: few
j_call: TRBJ2-2
v_call: TRBV5-4
cdr3_nt: TGTGCCAGCAGACGATCATCCAGGGGAGCGAACACCGGGGAGCTGTTTTTT
cdr3_aa: CASRRSSRGANTGELFF

d_call: NA
clone_size: many
j_call: TRBJ1-1
v_call: TRBV5-1
cdr3_nt: TGCGCCAGCAGCTGGATGGGACGGGTGAACACTGAAGCTTTCTTT
cdr3_aa: CASSWMGRVNTEAFF

d_call: NA
clone_size: many
j_call: TRBJ2-4
v_call: TRBV6-5
cdr3_nt: TGTGCCAGCAGTTACGGCAGGGAGACCAAAAACATTCAGTACTTC
cdr3_aa: CASSYGRETKNIQYF

d_call: TRBD1
clone_size: NA
j_call: TRBJ2-2
v_call: TRBV12-3/TRBV12-4
cdr3_nt: TGTGCCAGCACCCGACCGGGACAGGGGGCCGGGGAGCTGTTTTTT
cdr3_aa: CASTRPGQGAGELFF

d_call: NA
clone_size: NA
j_call: TRBJ1-3
v_call: TRBV30
cdr3_nt: TGTGCCTGGACGGCTCCCTATTGGTCTGGAAACACCATATATTTT
cdr3_aa: CAWTAPYWSGNTIYF

d_call: NA
clone_size: few
j_call: TRBJ1-6
v_call: TRBV2
cdr3_nt: TGTGCCAGCAGTATGGGTGATTCACCCCTCCACTTT
cdr3_aa: CASSMGDSPLHF

d_call: NA
clone_size: NA
j_call: TRBJ2-7
v_call: TRBV20-1
cdr3_nt: TGCAGTGCTTCCTCGGGGACAAACTCCTACGAGCAGTACTTC
cdr3_aa: CSASSGTNSYEQYF

d_call: TRBD1
clone_size: NA
j_call: TRBJ2-4
v_call: TRBV2
cdr3_nt: TGTGCCAGCAGTTACGACAGGGCAGCCAAAAACATTCAGTACTTC
cdr3_aa: CASSYDRAAKNIQYF

d_call: TRBD1
clone_size: NA
j_call: TRBJ1-2
v_call: TRBV28
cdr3_nt: TGTGCCAGCAGTCTGCGGGACAGTCTACAGGGTTACACCTTC
cdr3_aa: CASSLRDSLQGYTF

d_call: TRBD1
clone_size: NA
j_call: TRBJ2-5
v_call: TRBV12-3/TRBV12-4
cdr3_nt: TGTGCCAGCAGTCGAGGAGGTACAGGGGACCAAGAGACCCAGTACTTC
cdr3_aa: CASSRGGTGDQETQYF

d_call: NA
clone_size: NA
j_call: TRBJ2-5
v_call: TRBV5-1
cdr3_nt: TGCGCCAGTCGTACAGGAGGCCAAGAGACCCAGTACTTC
cdr3_aa: CASRTGGQETQYF

d_call: TRBD1
clone_size: many
j_call: TRBJ2-7
v_call: TRBV29-1
cdr3_nt: TGCAGCGTGAGGGACAGGGAGGGCTACGAGCAGTACTTC
cdr3_aa: CSVRDREGYEQYF

d_call: TRBD2
clone_size: NA
j_call: TRBJ2-2
v_call: TRBV30
cdr3_nt: TGTGCCTGGAGTGAGGGGGCTAGCGGGAGTAACACCGGGGAGCTGTTTTTT
cdr3_aa: CAWSEGASGSNTGELFF

d_call: TRBD2
clone_size: few
j_call: TRBJ2-1
v_call: TRBV9
cdr3_nt: TGTGCCAGCGGCCCCTGGACTAGCGGTAACAATGAGCAGTTCTTC
cdr3_aa: CASGPWTSGNNEQFF

d_call: TRBD1
clone_size: many
j_call: TRBJ1-1
v_call: TRBV29-1
cdr3_nt: TGCAGCGTTGAAGGGGAGGGGGCTGCTGAAGCTTTCTTT
cdr3_aa: CSVEGEGAAEAFF

d_call: NA
clone_size: once
j_call: TRBJ1-1
v_call: TRBV4-1
cdr3_nt: TGCGCCAGCAGCCCATTCTATGCGGGGGTGAACACTGAAGCTTTCTTT
cdr3_aa: CASSPFYAGVNTEAFF

d_call: NA
clone_size: NA
j_call: TRBJ2-1
v_call: TRBV5-1
cdr3_nt: TGCGCCAGCAGGTCCGCGGGTTGGTCCTACAATGAGCAGTTCTTC
cdr3_aa: CASRSAGWSYNEQFF

d_call: NA
clone_size: NA
j_call: TRBJ1-6
v_call: TRBV9
cdr3_nt: TGTGCCAGCAGCGTTGGGAGCTGGAATTCACCCCTCCACTTT
cdr3_aa: CASSVGSWNSPLHF

d_call: TRBD2
clone_size: few
j_call: TRBJ2-5
v_call: TRBV7-2
cdr3_nt: TGTGCCAGCAGCTTAAACGTGGGCAGGGCGGGGGTGAGGGAGACCCAGTACTTC
cdr3_aa: CASSLNVGRAGVRETQYF

d_call: NA
clone_size: few
j_call: TRBJ1-5
v_call: TRBV7-8
cdr3_nt: TGTGCCAGCAGCCTAGGGGGGTTCGATCAGCCCCAGCATTTT
cdr3_aa: CASSLGGFDQPQHF

d_call: TRBD2
clone_size: NA
j_call: TRBJ2-7
v_call: TRBV20-1
cdr3_nt: TGCAGTGCTCCCCAAGCTAGCGGGTCCTCCTACGAGCAGTACTTC
cdr3_aa: CSAPQASGSSYEQYF

d_call: NA
clone_size: few
j_call: TRBJ2-3
v_call: TRBV12-3/TRBV12-4
cdr3_nt: TGTGCCAGCATTCGGGCGGAGAAGAGCACAGATACGCAGTATTTT
cdr3_aa: CASIRAEKSTDTQYF

d_call: NA
clone_size: few
j_call: TRBJ1-1
v_call: TRBV4-2
cdr3_nt: TGTGCCAGCAGCCGGGAGCGACAGGCGAACACTGAAGCTTTCTTT
cdr3_aa: CASSRERQANTEAFF

d_call: TRBD2
clone_size: NA
j_call: TRBJ2-2
v_call: TRBV11-2
cdr3_nt: TGTGCCAGCAGCTTAGGGCTAGCGGCCACCGGGGAGCTGTTTTTT
cdr3_aa: CASSLGLAATGELFF

d_call: TRBD2
clone_size: NA
j_call: TRBJ2-4
v_call: TRBV5-1
cdr3_nt: TGCGCCAGCAGCTTGAGACCAGGACTAGCGGGGCCCGAGAACATTCAGTACTTC
cdr3_aa: CASSLRPGLAGPENIQYF

d_call: NA
clone_size: NA
j_call: TRBJ2-3
v_call: TRBV5-1
cdr3_nt: TGCGCCAGCAGCTCAGGGTCGGGCACAGATACGCAGTATTTT
cdr3_aa: CASSSGSGTDTQYF

d_call: NA
clone_size: few
j_call: TRBJ1-5
v_call: TRBV7-8
cdr3_nt: TGTGCCAGCAGCCCTGACCAGGGAAGTAGTCGGGATCAGCCCCAGCATTTT
cdr3_aa: CASSPDQGSSRDQPQHF

d_call: NA
clone_size: medium-sized
j_call: TRBJ2-1
v_call: TRBV7-2
cdr3_nt: TGTGCCAGCAGCTTAGGGCTTGGGCAGGGAGGAGGGAATGAGCAGTTCTTC
cdr3_aa: CASSLGLGQGGGNEQFF

d_call: TRBD2
clone_size: medium-sized
j_call: TRBJ2-5
v_call: TRBV6-5
cdr3_nt: TGTGCCAGCAGTTACTCCGCTAGCGGGGGATCAGGGGAGACCCAGTACTTC
cdr3_aa: CASSYSASGGSGETQYF

d_call: NA
clone_size: few
j_call: TRBJ2-1
v_call: TRBV7-8
cdr3_nt: TGTGCCAGCAGCTTAGGGCGTTTAAGGGGCGGTTTGCAGTTCTTC
cdr3_aa: CASSLGRLRGGLQFF

d_call: NA
clone_size: many
j_call: TRBJ2-1
v_call: TRBV7-9
cdr3_nt: TGTGCCAGCAGCTTAGCGTTGGGGAACAATGAGCAGTTCTTC
cdr3_aa: CASSLALGNNEQFF

d_call: TRBD2
clone_size: once
j_call: TRBJ2-3
v_call: TRBV6-2/TRBV6-3
cdr3_nt: TGTGCCAGCAGTTACGGAACTAGCGGTATAGATACGCAGTATTTT
cdr3_aa: CASSYGTSGIDTQYF

d_call: NA
clone_size: NA
j_call: TRBJ2-5
v_call: TRBV5-1
cdr3_nt: TGCGCCAGCAGAGTCCGACCAGGGGAACAAGAGACCCAGCACTTC
cdr3_aa: CASRVRPGEQETQHF

d_call: TRBD2
clone_size: NA
j_call: TRBJ2-3
v_call: TRBV5-6
cdr3_nt: TGTGCCGGCAGCCTCCGACTAGCGGGATTCACAGATACGCAGTATTTT
cdr3_aa: CAGSLRLAGFTDTQYF

d_call: TRBD1
clone_size: NA
j_call: TRBJ2-7
v_call: TRBV6-1
cdr3_nt: TGTGCCAGCAGTGAAATGGGACAGGGGGATCAGGAGTACTTC
cdr3_aa: CASSEMGQGDQEYF

d_call: NA
clone_size: few
j_call: TRBJ1-1
v_call: TRBV6-5
cdr3_nt: TGTGCCTCAGTGGAGAGTTTCTCGGGGGACACTGAAGCTTTCTTT
cdr3_aa: CASVESFSGDTEAFF

d_call: NA
clone_size: NA
j_call: TRBJ2-1
v_call: TRBV12-3/TRBV12-4
cdr3_nt: TGTGCCAGCCGGTTAGCGGTTATCAATGAGCAGTTCTTC
cdr3_aa: CASRLAVINEQFF

d_call: TRBD1
clone_size: once
j_call: TRBJ1-1
v_call: TRBV5-1
cdr3_nt: TGCGCCGGCAGCAGGACAGGGGAGGACACTGAAGCTTTCTTT
cdr3_aa: CAGSRTGEDTEAFF

d_call: TRBD2
clone_size: NA
j_call: TRBJ2-2
v_call: TRBV5-1
cdr3_nt: TGCGCCAGCAGAGGGACTAGCGGGAGGTCCGGGGAGCTGTTTTTT
cdr3_aa: CASRGTSGRSGELFF

d_call: NA
clone_size: few
j_call: TRBJ2-4
v_call: TRBV2
cdr3_nt: TGTGCCAGCAGTACCGAGCGTCTCAAAAACATTCAGTACTTC
cdr3_aa: CASSTERLKNIQYF

d_call: TRBD2
clone_size: NA
j_call: TRBJ2-1
v_call: TRBV27
cdr3_nt: TGTGCCAGCAGTTTAAGGGGGCTAGCGGGATCGGTTAATGAGCAGTTCTTC
cdr3_aa: CASSLRGLAGSVNEQFF

d_call: NA
clone_size: NA
j_call: TRBJ1-4
v_call: TRBV29-1
cdr3_nt: TGCAGCGTTGAAGATGGGAGGAATGAAAAACTGTTTTTT
cdr3_aa: CSVEDGRNEKLFF

d_call: NA
clone_size: NA
j_call: TRBJ2-5
v_call: TRBV6-1
cdr3_nt: TGTGCCAGCAGTGGACGGGGGCCCCACGATTGGGAGACCCAGTACTTC
cdr3_aa: CASSGRGPHDWETQYF

d_call: NA
clone_size: NA
j_call: TRBJ2-7
v_call: TRBV7-2
cdr3_nt: TGTGCCAGCGGCCCCGGACCCCGAGGCTCCTACGAGCAGTACTTC
cdr3_aa: CASGPGPRGSYEQYF

d_call: NA
clone_size: NA
j_call: TRBJ1-1
v_call: TRBV2
cdr3_nt: TGTGCCAGCAGTGGGGTGGGACGGCCGAACACTGAAGCTTTCTTT
cdr3_aa: CASSGVGRPNTEAFF

d_call: NA
clone_size: few
j_call: TRBJ2-7
v_call: TRBV6-1
cdr3_nt: TGTGCCAGCAGGATGACCGACTCGGGGCAGTACTTC
cdr3_aa: CASRMTDSGQYF

d_call: NA
clone_size: NA
j_call: TRBJ2-3
v_call: TRBV2
cdr3_nt: TGTGCCAGCAGGGGGGGCAACACAGATACGCAGTATTTT
cdr3_aa: CASRGGNTDTQYF

d_call: NA
clone_size: few
j_call: TRBJ1-2
v_call: TRBV30
cdr3_nt: TGTGCCTGGAGGACCCCGGGCAGCTTATATGGCTACACCTTC
cdr3_aa: CAWRTPGSLYGYTF

d_call: NA
clone_size: many
j_call: TRBJ1-1
v_call: TRBV24-1
cdr3_nt: TGTGCCACCAGTGCCCGGGGGGCGACTGAAGCTTTCTTT
cdr3_aa: CATSARGATEAFF

d_call: NA
clone_size: NA
j_call: TRBJ2-1
v_call: TRBV20-1
cdr3_nt: TGCAGTGCTAGAGATGGCAGGGGCAGTAATGAGCAGTTCTTC
cdr3_aa: CSARDGRGSNEQFF

d_call: NA
clone_size: few
j_call: TRBJ2-1
v_call: TRBV6-2/TRBV6-3
cdr3_nt: TGTGCCAGCACCCTCGAGGGTGAGCAGTTCTTC
cdr3_aa: CASTLEGEQFF

d_call: NA
clone_size: NA
j_call: TRBJ2-5
v_call: TRBV15
cdr3_nt: TGTACCACCAGCCAGAGAGGGCAGGGGGAGACCCAGTACTTC
cdr3_aa: CTTSQRGQGETQYF